This T cell receptor (beta chain) was obtained from a study of post-analysis software for immune sequencing data. Study outcomes and limitations: Controls had lower frequencies than patients of 4 or 5 TRBV segments, which included TRBV5-6, TRBV5-1 and TRBV20-1.

The V and J ends lost 1 base and 0 bases, in that order; junction bases with no gene match: 3. The germline CDR1 and CDR2 sequences are DFQATT and SNEGSKA (reference sequence). CDR3 size: 15 residues. Presence of unique molecular identifiers characterized the TCR beta cDNA libraries. Each CDR3 protein gets one entry after TCRdb re-called the PCR reads with MiXCR. The sample includes roughly 800,000 distinct CDR3 sequences, roughly 46% of them seen just once. This clonotype was detected once. Its antigen is unidentified. The TCR sequence derives from a girl under 18 with multiple sclerosis. Sequencing used blood. The chain employs TRBV20-1 and TRBJ2-1; 7 bases map to TRBD2. CDR3 in amino acids: CSARGGGDSYNEQFF. The CDR3 bases are TGCAGTGCTAGAGGGGGGGGGGACTCCTACAATGAGCAGTTCTTC.